The entry below gives a single T cell receptor beta chain sequence along with its context. No antigen is known for it. Base-call qualities are not available, and no considerably larger clone is one nucleotide away. Each collaborating institution followed its own protocols to collect whole blood in K2EDTA tubes. For TCRbeta analysis, collaborator samples were shipped as frozen whole blood, as isolated PBMCs, or as DNA extracted from either sample type. V is cut back by 5 bases and J by 5 bases, with 7 bases in the junction unmatched. CDR1 LNHDA and CDR2 SQIVND were looked up in the germline V gene (reference sequence). The CDR3 spans 14 residues, from the cysteine through the phenylalanine. Just CDR3 DNA is preserved here, 42 bases in frame from base 1. TCRbeta CDR3 regions were amplified from genomic DNA by means of the immunoSEQ Assay, a bias-controlled multiplex PCR. The paper's processing steps were these. Nucleated cell counts per sample were estimated from amplification of reference gene primers within the assay. To quantify the absolute abundance of each unique TCRbeta CDR3 rearrangement, sequence reads were collapsed and filtered. For each sample, productive Simpson clonality was calculated as the square root of Simpson's diversity index across productive rearrangements. TCRdb limited this immuneACCESS table to in-frame rearrangements with V and J called. A share of clones is missing; checked studies link under half to unresolved V genes, and the rest is unexplained. V and J calls and clone size are as listed in that table; D and trimming were resolved from the DNA. The sample yields about 200,000 clones; about nine tenths were counted once. Of the sample, about 1.6% is held by the ten largest clones.

This sample stems from a study of blood T cell repertoires in COVID-19 (TCRdb year 2020). Regarding the complete study: Collaborator samples came from the United States, Italy and Spain and covered acute and convalescent phases of COVID-19. The material from the prospective study consisted of cDNA or gDNA derived from T cells, B-cell-depleted T cells, or PBMCs. The dataset comprised deeply sampled blood TCRbeta repertoires from subjects exposed to, actively infected with, or recovered from COVID-19. The repertoires were released in a freely available public database meant as a resource for research on the immune response to SARS-CoV-2. The samples were drawn from the first 160 participants of the ongoing ImmuneRACE study and from roughly 1,300 subjects provided by 6 global collaborators. The sample metadata nearly always contained a de-identified subject ID, COVID-19 status, age in years and sex. Where available, HLA class I and class II types were taken from metadata supplied by the sample provider and were not determined by assay-based typing.

General findings and caveats noted by the study authors: The amount of clinical and demographic metadata varied by source and participant and was provided uncurated.

The TCR comes from a young man with active or convalescent COVID-19. The sample was peripheral blood. Recombination connected TRBV19 to TRBJ1-1; the junction holds 8 bases that match TRBD1. The DNA sequence is given as TGTGCCAGTAGTGTGGACAGGGATAAAACTGAAGCTTTCTTT. Protein translation: CASSVDRDKTEAFF.